This TCR beta chain was recovered during a study of identifying expanded T cells in peripheral blood. The method was immunoSEQ multiplex PCR; TCRdb's version includes in-frame clones alone and lacks a portion of them. The sample contains about 130,000 clones, roughly 90% of which appear only once. This CDR3 comprises 16 residues. V was cut by 3 bases and J by 8 bases, with 20 bases left in between. Germline-derived CDR1 and CDR2 are ENHRY and SYGVKD. Of note for this clone: Its antigen remains unknown.

Collection occurred without any documented infections or immune events in donors. Study-wide findings and caveats: Across healthy donors, higher total template counts meant significantly greater roughly 2-week count variance.

The sample taken for sequencing was blood. This sequence was found in a person between 18 and 70 years old in good health. This rearrangement joins TRBV10-3 to TRBJ2-1; possibly TRBD2 for D (6 bases). The CDR3 sequence: CAISDPKESGEDEQFF. DNA of the CDR3: TGTGCCATCAGTGACCCTAAGGAATCGGGGGAAGATGAGCAGTTCTTC.